This T cell receptor beta chain was found in a study of OX40 agonist ivuxolimab in advanced cancers. The repertoire was sequenced with immunoSEQ multiplex PCR; TCRdb's copy has only in-frame clones and lacks some. The repertoire holds some 100,000 clones, with about nine tenths as singletons. The CDR3 consists of 13 residues. Germline loops: CDR1 SGHVS, CDR2 FNYEAQ. Trimming cost V 6 bases and J 1 base, with 9 bases left between them. The rearrangement uses TRBV7-6 and TRBJ1-1; maybe TRBD1 (5 bases). This sample comprised CD4+ or CD8+ T cells sorted from blood, obtained in a trial of the OX40 agonist ivuxolimab. The receptor was derived from an adult with an advanced solid tumor such as melanoma, head and neck, liver or kidney cancer. CDR3 DNA sequence: TGTGCCAGCAGAAAACAGGCGAACACTGAAGCTTTCTTT. Protein sequence: CASRKQANTEAFF.